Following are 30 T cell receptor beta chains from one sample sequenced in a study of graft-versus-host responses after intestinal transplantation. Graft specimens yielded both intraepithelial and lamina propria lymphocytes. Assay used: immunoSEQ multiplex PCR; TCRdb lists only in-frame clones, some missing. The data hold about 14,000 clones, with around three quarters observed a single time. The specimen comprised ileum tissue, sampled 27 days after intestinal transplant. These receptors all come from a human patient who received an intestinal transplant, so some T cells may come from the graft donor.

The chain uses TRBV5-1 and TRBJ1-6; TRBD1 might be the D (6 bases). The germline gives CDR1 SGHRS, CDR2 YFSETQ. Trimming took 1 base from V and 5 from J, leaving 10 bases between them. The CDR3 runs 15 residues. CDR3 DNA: TGCGCCAGCAGCTTGTTAGAGGGGGATAATTCACCCCTCCACTTT. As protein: CASSLLEGDNSPLHF. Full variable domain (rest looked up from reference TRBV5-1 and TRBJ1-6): KAGVTQTPRYLIKTRGQQVTLSCSPISGHRSVSWYQQTPGQGLQFLFEYFSETQRNKGNFPGRFSGRQFSNSRSEMNVSTLELGDSALYLCASSLLEGDNSPLHFGNGTRLTVT.

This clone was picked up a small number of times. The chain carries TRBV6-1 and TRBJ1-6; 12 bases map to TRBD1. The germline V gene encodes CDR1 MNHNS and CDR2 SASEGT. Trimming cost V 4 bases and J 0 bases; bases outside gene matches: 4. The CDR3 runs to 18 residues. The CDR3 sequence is CASSGDRGPSSYNSPLHF. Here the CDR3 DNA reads TGTGCCAGCAGTGGGGACAGGGGGCCTAGCTCCTATAATTCACCCCTCCACTTT.

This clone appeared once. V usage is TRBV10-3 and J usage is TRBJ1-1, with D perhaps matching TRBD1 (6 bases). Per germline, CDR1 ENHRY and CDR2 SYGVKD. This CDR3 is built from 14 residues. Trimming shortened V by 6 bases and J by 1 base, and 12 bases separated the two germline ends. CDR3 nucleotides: TGTGCCATCAGGGCAGGGGAAGGGAACACTGAAGCTTTCTTT. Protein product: CAIRAGEGNTEAFF.

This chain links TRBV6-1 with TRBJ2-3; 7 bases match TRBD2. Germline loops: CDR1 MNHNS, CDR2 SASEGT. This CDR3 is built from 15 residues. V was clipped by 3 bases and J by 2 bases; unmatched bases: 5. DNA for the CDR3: TGTGCCAGCAGTGAGGGTGCGGGGGTCACAGATACGCAGTATTTT. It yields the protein CASSEGAGVTDTQYF.

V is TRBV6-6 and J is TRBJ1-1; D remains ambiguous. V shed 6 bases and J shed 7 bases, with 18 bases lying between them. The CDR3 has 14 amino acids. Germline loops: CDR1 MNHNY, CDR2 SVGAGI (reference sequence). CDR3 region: CASSYRLEMNEAFF. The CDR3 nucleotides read TGTGCCAGCAGCTACCGACTAGAAATGAATGAAGCTTTCTTT.

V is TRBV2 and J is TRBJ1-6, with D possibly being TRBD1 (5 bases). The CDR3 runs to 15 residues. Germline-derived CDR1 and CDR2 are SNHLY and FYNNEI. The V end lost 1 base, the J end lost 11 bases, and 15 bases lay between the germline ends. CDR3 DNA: TGTGCCAGCAGTGAAGTGGCAGGGTCGGCGGCACCCCTCCACTTT. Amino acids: CASSEVAGSAAPLHF.

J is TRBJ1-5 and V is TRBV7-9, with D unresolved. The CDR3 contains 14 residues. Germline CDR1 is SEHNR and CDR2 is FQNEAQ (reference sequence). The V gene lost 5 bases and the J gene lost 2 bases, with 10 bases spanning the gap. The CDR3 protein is CASSHGGGNQPQHF. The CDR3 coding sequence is TGTGCCAGCAGCCACGGCGGTGGCAATCAGCCCCAGCATTTT.

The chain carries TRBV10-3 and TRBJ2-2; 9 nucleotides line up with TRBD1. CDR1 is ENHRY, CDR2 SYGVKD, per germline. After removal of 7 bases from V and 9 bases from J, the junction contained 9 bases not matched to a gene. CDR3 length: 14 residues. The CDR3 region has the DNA TGTGCCATCACCGGGACAGGGAAGGCTCGGGAGCTGTTTTTT. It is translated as CAITGTGKARELFF.

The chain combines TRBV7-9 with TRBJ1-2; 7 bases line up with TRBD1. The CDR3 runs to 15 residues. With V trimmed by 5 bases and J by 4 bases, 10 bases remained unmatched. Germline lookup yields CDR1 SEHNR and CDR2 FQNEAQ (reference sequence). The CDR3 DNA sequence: TGTGCCAGCAGCATCGGACAGGCCCCAGTCTATGGCTACACCTTC. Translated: CASSIGQAPVYGYTF.

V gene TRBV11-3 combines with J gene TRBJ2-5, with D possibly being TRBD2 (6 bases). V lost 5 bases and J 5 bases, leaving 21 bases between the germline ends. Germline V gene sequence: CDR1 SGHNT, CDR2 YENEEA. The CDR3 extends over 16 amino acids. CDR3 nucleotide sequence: TGTGCCAGCAGCCCGGGACCTGGCGGGGTCGGGGAGACCCAGTACTTC. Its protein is CASSPGPGGVGETQYF.

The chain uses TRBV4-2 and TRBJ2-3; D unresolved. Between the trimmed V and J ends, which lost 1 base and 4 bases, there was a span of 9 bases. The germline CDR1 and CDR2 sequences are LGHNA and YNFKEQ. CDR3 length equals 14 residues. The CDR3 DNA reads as TGTGCCAGCAGCCAAGTTGGAGTTCCAGATACGCAGTATTTT. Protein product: CASSQVGVPDTQYF.

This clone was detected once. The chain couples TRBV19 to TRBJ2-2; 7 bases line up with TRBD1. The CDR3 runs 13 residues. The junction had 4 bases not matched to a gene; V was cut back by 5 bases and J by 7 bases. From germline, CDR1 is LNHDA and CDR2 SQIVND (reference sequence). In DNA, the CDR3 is TGTGCCAGTAGTGGGACAGTGGGCGGGGAGCTGTTTTTT. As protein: CASSGTVGGELFF.

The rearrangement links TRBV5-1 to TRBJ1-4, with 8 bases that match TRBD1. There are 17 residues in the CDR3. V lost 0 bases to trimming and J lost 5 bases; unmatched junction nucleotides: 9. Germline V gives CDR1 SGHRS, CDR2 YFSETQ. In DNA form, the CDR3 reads TGCGCCAGCAGCTTGGCTCGCTGGGGACAGGAGAATGAAAAACTGTTTTTT. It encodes CASSLARWGQENEKLFF.

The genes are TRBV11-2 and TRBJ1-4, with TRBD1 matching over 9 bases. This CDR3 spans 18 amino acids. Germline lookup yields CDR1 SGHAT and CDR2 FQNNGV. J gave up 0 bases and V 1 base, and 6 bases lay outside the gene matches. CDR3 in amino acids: CASSLGQGEWATNEKLFF. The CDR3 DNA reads TGTGCCAGCAGCTTAGGACAGGGGGAATGGGCAACTAATGAAAAACTGTTTTTT. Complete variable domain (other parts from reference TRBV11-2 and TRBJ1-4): EAGVAQSPRYKIIEKRQSVAFWCNPISGHATLYWYQQILGQGPKLLIQFQNNGVVDDSQLPKDRFSAERLKGVDSTLKIQPAKLEDSAVYLCASSLGQGEWATNEKLFFGSGTQLSVL.

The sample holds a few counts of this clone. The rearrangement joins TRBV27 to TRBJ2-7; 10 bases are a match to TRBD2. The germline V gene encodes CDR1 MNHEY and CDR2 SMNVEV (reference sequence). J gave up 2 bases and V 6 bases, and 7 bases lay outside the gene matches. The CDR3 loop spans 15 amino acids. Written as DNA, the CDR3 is TGTGCCAGCAGCTCGCAGCGGGGGGGGCCCTACGAGCAGTACGTC. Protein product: CASSSQRGGPYEQYV.

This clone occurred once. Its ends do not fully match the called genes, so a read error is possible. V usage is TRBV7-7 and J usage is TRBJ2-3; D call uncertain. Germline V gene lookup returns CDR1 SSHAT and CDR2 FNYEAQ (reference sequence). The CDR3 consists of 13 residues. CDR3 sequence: CASSFGSTDTQYF. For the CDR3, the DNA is TGTGCTAGCAGCTTTGGCAGCACAGATACGCAGTATTTT.

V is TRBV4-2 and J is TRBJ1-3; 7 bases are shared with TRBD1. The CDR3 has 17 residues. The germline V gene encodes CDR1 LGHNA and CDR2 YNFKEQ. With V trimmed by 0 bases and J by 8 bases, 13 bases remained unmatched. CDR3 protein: CASSQDAVGGGLDTIYF. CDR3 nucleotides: TGTGCCAGCAGCCAAGATGCTGTAGGGGGCGGCTTGGACACCATATATTTT.

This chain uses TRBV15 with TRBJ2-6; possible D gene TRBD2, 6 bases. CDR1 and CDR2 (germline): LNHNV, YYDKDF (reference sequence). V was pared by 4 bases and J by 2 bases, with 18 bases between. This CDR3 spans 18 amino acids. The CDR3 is CATSILPGVATGANVLTF. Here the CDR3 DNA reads TGTGCCACCAGCATCCTACCGGGAGTCGCTACTGGGGCCAACGTCCTGACTTTC.

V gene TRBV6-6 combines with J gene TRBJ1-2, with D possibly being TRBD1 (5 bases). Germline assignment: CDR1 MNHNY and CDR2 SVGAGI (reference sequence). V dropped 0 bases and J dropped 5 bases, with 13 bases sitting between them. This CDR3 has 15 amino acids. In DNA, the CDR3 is TGTGCCAGCAGTTACTCGGCATCTGCAGGGTATGGCTACACCTTC. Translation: CASSYSASAGYGYTF.

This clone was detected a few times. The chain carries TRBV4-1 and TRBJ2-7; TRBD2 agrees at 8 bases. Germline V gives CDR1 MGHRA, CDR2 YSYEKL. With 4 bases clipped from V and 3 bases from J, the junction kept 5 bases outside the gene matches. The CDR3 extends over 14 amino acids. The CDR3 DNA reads TGCGCCAGCAGCCCCGGGGGGGCAGGCTACGAGCAGTACGTC. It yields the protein CASSPGGAGYEQYV.

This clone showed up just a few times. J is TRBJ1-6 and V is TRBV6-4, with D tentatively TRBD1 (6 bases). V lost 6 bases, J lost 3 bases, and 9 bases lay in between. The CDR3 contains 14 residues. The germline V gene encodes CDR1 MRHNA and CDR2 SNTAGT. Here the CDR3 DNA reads TGTGCCAGCAGATTGGACAGCTATAATTCACCCCTCCACTTT. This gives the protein CASRLDSYNSPLHF.

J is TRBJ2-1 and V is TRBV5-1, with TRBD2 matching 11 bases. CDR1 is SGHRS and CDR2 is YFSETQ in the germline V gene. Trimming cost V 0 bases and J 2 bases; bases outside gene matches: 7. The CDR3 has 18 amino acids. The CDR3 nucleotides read TGCGCCAGCAGCTTGGGTGGTAGCGGGGGGGCTACCTACAATGAGCAGTTCTTC. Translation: CASSLGGSGGATYNEQFF.

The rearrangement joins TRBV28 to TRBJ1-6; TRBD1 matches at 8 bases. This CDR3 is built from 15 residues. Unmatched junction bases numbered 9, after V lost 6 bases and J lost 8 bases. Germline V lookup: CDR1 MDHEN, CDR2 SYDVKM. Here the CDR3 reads CASSPHETGDSPLHF. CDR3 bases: TGTGCCAGCAGCCCCCACGAGACAGGGGATTCACCCCTCCACTTT.

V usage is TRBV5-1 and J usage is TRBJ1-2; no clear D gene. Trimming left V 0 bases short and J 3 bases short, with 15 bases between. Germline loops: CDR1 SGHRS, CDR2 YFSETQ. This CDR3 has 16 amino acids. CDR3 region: CASSLDVQVPYYGYTF. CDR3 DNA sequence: TGCGCCAGCAGCTTGGATGTCCAGGTCCCCTACTATGGCTACACCTTC.

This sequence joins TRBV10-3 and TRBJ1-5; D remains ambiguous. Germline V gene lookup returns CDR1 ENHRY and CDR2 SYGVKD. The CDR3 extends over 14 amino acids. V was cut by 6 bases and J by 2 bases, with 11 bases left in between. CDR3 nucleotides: TGTGCCATCAGGGCGGTGGAGGGCAATCAGCCCCAGCATTTT. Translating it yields CAIRAVEGNQPQHF.

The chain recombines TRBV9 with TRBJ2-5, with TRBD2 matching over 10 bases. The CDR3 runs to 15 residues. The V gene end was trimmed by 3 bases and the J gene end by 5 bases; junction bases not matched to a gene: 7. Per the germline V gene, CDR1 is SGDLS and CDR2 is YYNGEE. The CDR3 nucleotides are TGTGCCAGCAGCGCGAGCGGGGGGGCCTACGAGACCCAGTACTTC. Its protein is CASSASGGAYETQYF.

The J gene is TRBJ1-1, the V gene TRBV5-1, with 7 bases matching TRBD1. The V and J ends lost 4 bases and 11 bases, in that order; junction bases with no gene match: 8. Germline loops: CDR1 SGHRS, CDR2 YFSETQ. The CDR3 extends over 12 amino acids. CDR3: CASSPRQGRAFF. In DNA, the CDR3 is TGCGCCAGCAGCCCGCGACAGGGTCGGGCTTTCTTT.

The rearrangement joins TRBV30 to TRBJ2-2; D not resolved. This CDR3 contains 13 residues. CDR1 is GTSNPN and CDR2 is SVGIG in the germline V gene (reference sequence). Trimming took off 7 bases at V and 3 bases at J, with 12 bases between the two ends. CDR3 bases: TGTGCCTCCGACCCCAGGTACACCGGGGAGCTGTTTTTT. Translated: CASDPRYTGELFF.

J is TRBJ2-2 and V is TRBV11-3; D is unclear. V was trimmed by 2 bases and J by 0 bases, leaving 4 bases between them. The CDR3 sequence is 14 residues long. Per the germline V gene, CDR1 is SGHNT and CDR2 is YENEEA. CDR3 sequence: CASSLQANTGELFF. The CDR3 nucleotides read TGTGCCAGCAGCTTACAGGCGAACACCGGGGAGCTGTTTTTT.

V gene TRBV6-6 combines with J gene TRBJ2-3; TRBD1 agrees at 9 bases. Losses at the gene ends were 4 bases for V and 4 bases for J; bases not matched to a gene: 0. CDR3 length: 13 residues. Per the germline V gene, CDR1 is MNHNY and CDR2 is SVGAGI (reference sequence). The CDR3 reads CASSWTGADTQYF. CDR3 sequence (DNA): TGTGCCAGCAGTTGGACAGGGGCAGATACGCAGTATTTT.